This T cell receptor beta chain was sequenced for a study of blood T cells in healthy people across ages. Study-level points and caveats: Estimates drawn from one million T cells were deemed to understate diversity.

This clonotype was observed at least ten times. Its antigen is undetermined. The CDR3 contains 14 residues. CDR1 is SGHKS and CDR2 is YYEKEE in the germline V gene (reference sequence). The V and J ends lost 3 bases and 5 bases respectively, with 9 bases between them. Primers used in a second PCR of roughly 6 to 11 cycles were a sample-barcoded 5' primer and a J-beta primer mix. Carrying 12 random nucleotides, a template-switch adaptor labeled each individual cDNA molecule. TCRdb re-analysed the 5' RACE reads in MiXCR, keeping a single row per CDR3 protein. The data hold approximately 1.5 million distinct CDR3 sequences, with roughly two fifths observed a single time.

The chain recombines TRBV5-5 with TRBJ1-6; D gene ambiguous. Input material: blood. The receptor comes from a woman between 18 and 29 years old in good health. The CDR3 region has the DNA TGTGCCAGCAGCTCGGACGGCGATAATTCACCCCTCCACTTT. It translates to CASSSDGDNSPLHF.